The 17 T cell receptor beta chains listed next were all sequenced from one sample in a study of human T cells and chemical hapten exposure. Time point reported: patch test 1, 2 weeks after DPC sensitization. The treatment: therapeutic diphenylcyclopropenone sensitization with weekly scalp DPC. TCRdb independently ran MiXCR on the RACE reads; one entry per CDR3 protein. This table has 90,000 to 120,000 distinct CDR3 sequences, approximately 10% appearing once. The sample here was whole blood, taken in connection with sensitization to the hapten diphenylcyclopropenone (DPC). These receptors originate from a woman in her forties with alopecia areata. Some clones in this sample may be carry-over from other donors' samples.

This clonotype appeared many times. This chain links TRBV3-1 with TRBJ2-7, with no clear D. Germline-derived CDR1 and CDR2 are LGHDT and YNNKEL (reference sequence). The CDR3 runs 15 residues. Trimming shortened V by 0 bases and J by 2 bases, and 11 bases separated the two germline ends. DNA of the CDR3: TGTGCCAGCAGCCAAGATGAGGCCAGGACCTACGAGCAGTACTTC. Its translation: CASSQDEARTYEQYF.

This clonotype has ten or more counts. The rearrangement uses TRBV7-9 and TRBJ1-1; 10 bases match TRBD1. Germline assignment: CDR1 SEHNR and CDR2 FQNEAQ (reference sequence). Trimming at V came to 6 bases and at J to 4 bases, leaving 11 bases not matched to a gene. The CDR3 totals 16 residues. In DNA form, the CDR3 reads TGTGCCAGCAGTGCCGGGACAGGGGTTGGAGGCACTGAAGCTTTCTTT. The encoded protein is CASSAGTGVGGTEAFF.

The rearrangement links TRBV20-1 to TRBJ2-3, with D hard to call. The CDR3 extends over 13 amino acids. From germline, CDR1 is DFQATT and CDR2 SNEGSKA (reference sequence). V shed 3 bases and J shed 6 bases, with 13 bases lying between them. In DNA, the CDR3 is TGCAGTGCTAGCCGACCAAGCCCCGATACGCAGTATTTT. This gives the protein CSASRPSPDTQYF.

This clonotype was picked up a small number of times. The gene calls are TRBV20-1 and TRBJ1-1, with D possibly TRBD1 on 5 matching bases. Germline V gives CDR1 DFQATT, CDR2 SNEGSKA (reference sequence). The V end was cut by 3 bases, the J end by 1 base, with 9 bases between. The CDR3 has 13 amino acids. As DNA, the CDR3 is TGCAGTGCTAGGGGACTTCCGAACACTGAAGCTTTCTTT. Protein sequence: CSARGLPNTEAFF.

Only a few counts were recorded for this clonotype. V gene TRBV10-3 combines with J gene TRBJ2-3, with TRBD2 matching 7 bases. The CDR3 spans 14 residues. V gave up 0 bases and J gave up 6 bases; unmatched junction bases: 3. The germline gives CDR1 ENHRY, CDR2 SYGVKD. The DNA for the CDR3 is TGTGCCATCAGTGAGTCTGTTAGCGGGGATACGCAGTATTTT. It encodes CAISESVSGDTQYF.

The genes are TRBV19 and TRBJ2-2, with D tentatively TRBD1 (6 bases). V gave up 5 bases and J gave up 2 bases, with 15 bases separating them. Germline values: CDR1 LNHDA, CDR2 SQIVND (reference sequence). The CDR3 spans 16 residues. The CDR3 is CASSVTRGQNTGELFF. The CDR3 DNA follows: TGTGCCAGTAGTGTGACCAGGGGCCAAAACACCGGGGAGCTGTTTTTT. Full variable domain (outside the CDR3, taken from reference TRBV19 and TRBJ2-2): DGGITQSPKYLFRKEGQNVTLSCEQNLNHDAMYWYRQDPGQGLRLIYYSQIVNDFQKGDIAEGYSVSREKKESFPLTVTSAQKNPTAFYLCASSVTRGQNTGELFFGEGSRLTVL.

This clonotype was observed many times. V usage is TRBV28 and J usage is TRBJ1-2; possibly TRBD1 for D (6 bases). V gave up 3 bases and J gave up 3 bases, with 11 bases separating them. The CDR3 is 14 amino acids. Germline values: CDR1 MDHEN, CDR2 SYDVKM. For the CDR3, the DNA is TGTGCCAGCAGTTTCCGGCAGGGGTACTATGGCTACACCTTC. It translates to CASSFRQGYYGYTF.

This clonotype was detected many times. The chain combines TRBV4-3 with TRBJ2-1; 7 positions agree with TRBD2. This CDR3 contains 17 residues. The V and J ends lost 0 bases and 3 bases, in that order; junction bases with no gene match: 8. Germline V gene sequence: CDR1 LGHNA, CDR2 YSLEER. This CDR3 is CASSQEYRDYHYNEQFF. The CDR3 DNA is TGCGCCAGCAGCCAAGAATACCGGGACTACCACTACAATGAGCAGTTCTTC.

This clonotype occurred many times. This chain joins TRBV7-2 and TRBJ1-1; D not resolved. Germline V CDR1 and CDR2: SGHTA, FQGNSA. The V end lost 3 bases, the J end lost 1 base, and 6 bases lay between the germline ends. The CDR3 contains 13 residues. The CDR3 spells CASSFHPNTEAFF. CDR3 coding DNA: TGTGCCAGCAGCTTTCATCCGAACACTGAAGCTTTCTTT.

This clonotype was detected many times. In DNA form, the CDR3 reads TGTGCCAGCAGCGGATCGAGGGAGCAGTACTTC. Its protein product is CASSGSREQYF. V and J are TRBV3-1 and TRBJ2-7; D is undetermined. With 5 bases removed from V and 7 bases from J, the gap between germline ends came to 9 bases. The CDR3 sequence is 11 residues long. Germline V gene sequence: CDR1 LGHDT, CDR2 YNNKEL (reference sequence).

The chain joins TRBV13 to TRBJ2-1; unclear D gene. V was shortened by 5 bases and J by 2 bases, with 13 bases between the two germline ends. Germline V lookup: CDR1 PRHDT, CDR2 FYEKMQ (reference sequence). The CDR3 has 15 residues. CDR3 DNA: TGTGCCAGCAGCCCCCTACCGGCCACCTACAATGAGCAGTTCTTC. This gives the protein CASSPLPATYNEQFF.

The CDR3 DNA follows: TGTGCCAGCAGTTTCCCTCCGGGAGCCCCCGGACAGAGCTCCTACGAGCAGTACTTC. Its translation is CASSFPPGAPGQSSYEQYF. The V call is TRBV28, the J call TRBJ2-7, with D perhaps being TRBD1 or TRBD2 (6 bases each). The germline V gene encodes CDR1 MDHEN and CDR2 SYDVKM. Trimming shortened V by 3 bases and J by 0 bases, and 24 bases separated the two germline ends. This CDR3 has 19 amino acids.

J is TRBJ1-2 and V is TRBV6-1; D unresolved. V lost 5 bases and J 8 bases, leaving 9 bases between the germline ends. From germline, CDR1 is MNHNS and CDR2 SASEGT. The CDR3 runs to 11 residues. The CDR3 spells CASSYHEGYTF. The CDR3 coding sequence is TGTGCCAGCAGTTACCACGAGGGCTACACCTTC.

This clonotype was detected many times. The chain employs TRBV7-8 and TRBJ1-6, with a tentative D call TRBD1 (5 bases). Germline lookup yields CDR1 SGHVS and CDR2 FQNEAQ. This CDR3 comprises 16 residues. V was clipped by 3 bases and J by 7 bases, with 16 bases between them. The CDR3 reads CASSFPGNRGNSPLHF. As DNA, the CDR3 is TGTGCCAGCAGCTTCCCAGGGAACCGAGGGAATTCACCCCTCCACTTT. Based on the CDR3 plus reference TRBV7-8 and TRBJ1-6, the full variable domain is GAGVSQSPRYKVAKRGQDVALRCDPISGHVSLFWYQQALGQGPEFLTYFQNEAQLDKSGLPSDRFFAERPEGSVSTLKIQRTQQEDSAVYLCASSFPGNRGNSPLHFGNGTRLTVT.

V is TRBV25-1 and J is TRBJ1-5, with a possible D match to TRBD1 (5 bases). Germline V CDR1 and CDR2: MGHDK, SYGVNS. V was clipped by 4 bases and J by 6 bases, with 7 bases between them. There are 12 residues in the CDR3. The CDR3 DNA follows: TGTGCCAGCAGTGTAAGGGGTCAGCCCCAGCATTTT. Its protein is CASSVRGQPQHF.

This clonotype was counted only a few times. This sequence joins TRBV20-1 and TRBJ1-4, with D unclear. Germline V gene lookup returns CDR1 DFQATT and CDR2 SNEGSKA (reference sequence). The CDR3 has 12 amino acids. V lost 0 bases, J lost 8 bases, and 7 bases lay in between. CDR3 amino acids: CSARDRAEKLFF. The DNA of the CDR3 is TGCAGTGCTAGAGATCGGGCAGAAAAACTGTTTTTT.

This clonotype was detected a few times. J is TRBJ2-7 and V is TRBV20-1; 7 bases map to TRBD1. CDR3 length: 12 amino acids. Losses at the gene ends were 5 bases for V and 2 bases for J; bases not matched to a gene: 3. CDR1 is DFQATT, CDR2 SNEGSKA, per germline (reference sequence). The CDR3 DNA reads TGCAGTGCTCGACAGGGCCCCTACGAGCAGTACTTC. Amino acids: CSARQGPYEQYF.